This T cell receptor (beta chain) appears in the sequencing data of a study of blood T cells in healthy people across ages. Study background: Template switching recovered approximately one barcoded beta molecule for every two T cells.

It was with a sample-barcoded 5' primer and a J-beta primer mix that a second PCR of roughly 7 to 12 cycles was run. TCRdb reprocessed the 5' RACE reads with MiXCR, giving one entry per CDR3 protein. The table records around 990,000 distinct CDR3 sequences, 35% to 40% of them present only once. Trimming pared 1 base from V and 11 bases from J, leaving 18 bases between. The CDR3 sequence is 14 residues long. CDR1 SGDLS and CDR2 YYNGEE come from the germline V gene. The sample comprised blood. The clonotype originates from a man aged 18 to 29 in good health. This chain uses TRBV9 with TRBJ2-5, with D maybe TRBD2 (5 bases). The CDR3 sequence: CASSVRGQNNEQYF. CDR3 DNA sequence: TGTGCCAGCAGCGTAAGAGGGCAGAACAATGAGCAGTACTTC. Full variable domain (missing parts from reference TRBV9 and TRBJ2-5): DSGVTQTPKHLITATGQRVTLRCSPRSGDLSVYWYQQSLDQGLQFLIQYYNGEERAKGNILERFSAQQFPDLHSELNLSSLELGDSALYFCASSVRGQNNEQYFGPGTRLLVL.